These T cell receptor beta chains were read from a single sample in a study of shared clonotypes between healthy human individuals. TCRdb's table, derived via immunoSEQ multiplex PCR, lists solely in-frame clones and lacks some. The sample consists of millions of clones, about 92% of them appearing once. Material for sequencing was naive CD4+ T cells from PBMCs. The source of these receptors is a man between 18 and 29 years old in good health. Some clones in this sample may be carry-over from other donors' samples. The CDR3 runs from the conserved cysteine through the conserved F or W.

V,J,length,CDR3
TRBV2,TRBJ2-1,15,CASSGSRTSYNEQFF
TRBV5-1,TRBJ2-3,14,CASSQDSHTDTQYF
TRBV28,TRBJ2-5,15,CASSLPGAVQETQYF
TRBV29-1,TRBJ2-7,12,CSVPGTGDEQYF
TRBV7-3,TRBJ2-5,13,CASSLGVGETQYF
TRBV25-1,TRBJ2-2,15,CASSESSLITGELFF
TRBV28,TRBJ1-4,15,CASRGPGRDGEKLFF
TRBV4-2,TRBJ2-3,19,CASSQELTSGRYPIDTQYF
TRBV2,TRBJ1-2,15,CASSPPGGQGQGCTF
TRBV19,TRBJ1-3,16,CASSEPLRGSGNTIYF
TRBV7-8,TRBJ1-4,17,CASSSEHYGGGNEKLFF
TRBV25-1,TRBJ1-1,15,CASTGHRGANTEAFF
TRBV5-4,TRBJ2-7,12,CASSLAGSGQYF
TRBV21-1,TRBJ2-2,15,CASSKRPGNTGELFF
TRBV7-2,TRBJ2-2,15,CASSLRSGNTGELFF
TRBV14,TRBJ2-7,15,CASSRVPRVSYEQYF
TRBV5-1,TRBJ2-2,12,CASSLASGELFF
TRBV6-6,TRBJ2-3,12,CATGQVTDTQYF
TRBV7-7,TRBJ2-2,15,CASSLLGRGTGELFF
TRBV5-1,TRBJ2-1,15,CASSSGPSSYNEQFF
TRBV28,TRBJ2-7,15,CASSPQVAGRYEQYF
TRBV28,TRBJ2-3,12,CASSLTRDTQYF
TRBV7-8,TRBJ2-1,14,CASSLQGAYNEQFF
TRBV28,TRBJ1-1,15,CASSLLTGGGTEAFF
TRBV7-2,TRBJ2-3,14,CASSPRLGSDTQYF
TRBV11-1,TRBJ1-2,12,CASSWGSYGYTF
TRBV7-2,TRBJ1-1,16,CASSPGTPHGNTEAFF
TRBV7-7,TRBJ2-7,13,CASSWDPEDEQYF
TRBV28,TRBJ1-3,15,CASSFQGNSGNTIYF
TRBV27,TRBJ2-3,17,CASSFLGGETFPDTQYF
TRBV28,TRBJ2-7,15,CASSSPGQGTYEQYF
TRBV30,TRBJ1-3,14,CAWSTGSSGNTIYF
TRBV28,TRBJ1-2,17,CASSSVPGPPPDYGYTF
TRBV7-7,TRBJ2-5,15,CASSLLAGGKETQYF
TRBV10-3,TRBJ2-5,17,CAISEGGTRRYQETQYF
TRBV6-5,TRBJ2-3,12,CASRDPTDTQYF
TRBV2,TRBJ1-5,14,CASRGTGGNQPQHF
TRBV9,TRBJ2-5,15,CASSVGEGGLQTQYF
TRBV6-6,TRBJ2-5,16,CASSYSRTSVEETQYF
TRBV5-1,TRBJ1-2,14,CASSPSPRGGGYTF
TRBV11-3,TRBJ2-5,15,CASSRTGLGQETQYF
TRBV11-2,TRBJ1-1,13,CASSFMGNTEAFF
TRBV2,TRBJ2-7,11,CASSQGYEQYF
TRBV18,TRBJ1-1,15,CASSPPRGESTEAFF
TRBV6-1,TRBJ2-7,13,CATAPRASYEQYF
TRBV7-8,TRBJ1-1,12,CASSLGLTGAFF
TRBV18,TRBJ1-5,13,CASSPASNQPQHF
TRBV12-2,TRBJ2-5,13,CASRPGGGETQYF
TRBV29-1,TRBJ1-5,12,CSVAGSNQPQHF
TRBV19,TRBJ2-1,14,CASRGVSSYNEQFF